This T cell receptor beta chain was obtained from a study of PD-1 blockade in classical Hodgkin lymphoma. Broader study findings: Newly diagnosed patients had baseline TCR diversity that was reportedly lower than that of healthy donors.

Germline CDR1 reads MDHEN; CDR2 reads SYDVKM. After removal of 3 bases from V and 7 bases from J, the junction contained 19 bases not matched to a gene. The CDR3 is 19 residues long. Only a few counts were recorded for this clone. Antigen specificity is unknown. Sequencing used immunoSEQ multiplex PCR; TCRdb keeps in-frame clones, though not all of them. This sample has more than 85,000 clones; over 90% occur once, and the top ten carry under 3%. Relapses following autologous stem cell transplantation were seen in all patients, with brentuximab vedotin exposure varying. Best outcomes ranged across complete response, partial response and progressive disease.

This specimen consisted of peripheral blood mononuclear cells (PBMCs), obtained before the second cycle of nivolumab. The sequence was obtained from a human donor with classical Hodgkin lymphoma. This chain uses TRBV28 with TRBJ2-2; 8 bases agree with TRBD1. The DNA of the CDR3 is TGTGCCAGCAGTTTCAATCAGGGGGCGAAGGGATTTTCTGGCGGGGAGCTGTTTTTT. Translation gives CASSFNQGAKGFSGGELFF.